The 20 T cell receptor beta chains below all came from one sample that was sequenced in a study of read filtering for tumor transcriptome and immune sequencing. Molecular barcoded adaptors covering alpha/delta and beta/gamma chains were used on about 0.4 ug RNA. TCRdb ran MiXCR on the reads and lists one entry per CDR3 protein. This table has 60,000 to 80,000 distinct CDR3 sequences, about 14% appearing once. Sample: a population of CD138-negative cells sorted from bone marrow. The receptor source for this set is a donor aged 40 or older with multiple myeloma.

This clonotype showed up many times. The V and J genes are TRBV7-2 and TRBJ2-4; D not resolved. Trimming took 0 bases from V and 2 from J, leaving 11 bases between them. There are 16 residues in the CDR3. CDR1 is SGHTA, CDR2 FQGNSA, per germline. This CDR3 reads CASSLATAPTKNIQYF. The CDR3 DNA is TGTGCCAGCAGCTTAGCCACAGCACCTACCAAAAACATTCAGTACTTC. Complete variable domain (other parts from reference TRBV7-2 and TRBJ2-4): GAGVSQSPSNKVTEKGKDVELRCDPISGHTALYWYRQSLGQGLEFLIYFQGNSAPDKSGLPSDRFSAERTGGSVSTLTIQRTQQEDSAVYLCASSLATAPTKNIQYFGAGTRLSVL.

This clonotype was counted at least ten times. The chain joins TRBV29-1 to TRBJ1-1, with D maybe TRBD1 (5 bases). This CDR3 is built from 13 residues. Germline lookup yields CDR1 SQVTM and CDR2 ANQGSEA. V lost 3 bases and J 0 bases, leaving 8 bases between the germline ends. The chain's CDR3 is CSVDLQVNTEAFF. The CDR3 region has the DNA TGCAGCGTTGATTTACAGGTGAACACTGAAGCTTTCTTT.

The rearrangement links TRBV19 to TRBJ2-2; the D gene is possibly TRBD1 (6 bases). Germline V gene lookup returns CDR1 LNHDA and CDR2 SQIVND (reference sequence). The CDR3 covers 12 residues. Trimming shortened V by 5 bases and J by 9 bases, and 10 bases separated the two germline ends. The DNA of the CDR3 is TGTGCCAGTAGTCTACAGGGCCGGGAGCTGTTTTTT. It specifies CASSLQGRELFF.

This sequence joins TRBV7-9 and TRBJ2-7; either TRBD1 or TRBD2 may fit D (5 bases each). The DNA end lines up better with TRBJ2-4; the J call may be wrong. This CDR3 is 14 amino acids long. The germline V gene has CDR1 SEHNR and CDR2 FQNEAQ (reference sequence). In nucleotides, the CDR3 is TGTGCCAGCAGCTCACCGGGGCCCAACGTCATTCAGTACTTC. Translated: CASSSPGPNVIQYF.

This clonotype occurred many times. The chain is built from TRBV7-9 and TRBJ2-7, with a tentative D call TRBD1 (6 bases). This CDR3 comprises 15 residues. In germline, CDR1 is SEHNR, CDR2 FQNEAQ (reference sequence). Trimming shortened V by 4 bases and J by 2 bases, and 15 bases separated the two germline ends. The CDR3 here is CASSSLQGRAYEQYF. In nucleotides, the CDR3 is TGTGCCAGCAGCTCCCTACAGGGCCGGGCCTACGAGCAGTACTTC.

The chain joins TRBV20-1 to TRBJ1-3, with D perhaps matching TRBD1 (5 bases). CDR1 and CDR2 from the germline V gene are DFQATT and SNEGSKA (reference sequence). Trimming took 6 bases from V and 9 from J, leaving 15 bases between them. The CDR3 contains 12 residues. Written as DNA, the CDR3 is TGCAGTGCCCCCGGTGAGGGGACCACCATATATTTT. Translation gives CSAPGEGTTIYF.

This clonotype was seen at least ten times. This chain connects TRBV7-9 to TRBJ2-1, with 7 bases lining up with TRBD2. Trimming removed 5 bases from V and 5 bases from J; junction bases left unmatched: 6. The CDR3 covers 14 residues. Looked up from germline, CDR1 is SEHNR and CDR2 is FQNEAQ (reference sequence). The CDR3 DNA reads TGTGCCAGCAGCGGGGGAGGGCCCCACAATGAGCAGTTCTTC. It yields the protein CASSGGGPHNEQFF.

This clonotype has ten or more counts. The gene calls are TRBV20-1 and TRBJ2-1; 10 positions match TRBD1. CDR3 size: 16 residues. With 1 base clipped from V and 2 bases from J, the junction kept 5 bases outside the gene matches. From germline, CDR1 is DFQATT and CDR2 SNEGSKA (reference sequence). The CDR3 nucleotides read TGCAGTGCTAGAGCCACGACAGGGGGCCCCTACAATGAGCAGTTCTTC. This encodes CSARATTGGPYNEQFF.

This clonotype was counted a few times. This probably arose from a read error, given a far larger clone one base away. V usage is TRBV11-3 and J usage is TRBJ2-1, with TRBD1 identical over 7 bases. The CDR3 contains 15 residues. In germline, CDR1 is SGHNT, CDR2 YENEEA. V shed 5 bases and J 8 bases; nucleotides not matched to a gene: 12. CDR3 in amino acids: CASSPTRTGGHEQFF. The CDR3 coding sequence is TGTGCCAGCAGCCCTACACGGACAGGCGGCCATGAGCAGTTCTTC.

This clonotype was detected many times. V usage is TRBV11-3 and J usage is TRBJ2-2, with TRBD2 matching 14 bases. V dropped 4 bases and J dropped 4; count of bases not matched to a gene: 11. Germline V gives CDR1 SGHNT, CDR2 YENEEA. CDR3 length equals 19 residues. CDR3 sequence (DNA): TGTGCCAGCAGCTCACTCCCGGGACTAGCGGGAGCGGCCACCGGGGAGCTGTTTTTT. As protein: CASSSLPGLAGAATGELFF.

J is TRBJ2-7 and V is TRBV7-2; 7 bases match TRBD2. The V gene's germline CDR1 is SGHTA and CDR2 FQGNSA. The CDR3 spans 15 residues. Trimming took 3 bases from V and 3 from J; bases not matched to a gene: 8. The CDR3 DNA sequence: TGTGCCAGCAGCTTGCGAGAAACGGGAGGCTACGAGCAGTACTTC. This translates into CASSLRETGGYEQYF.

This clonotype showed up many times. J is TRBJ1-3 and V is TRBV29-1; TRBD1 matches 7 bases. With 4 bases clipped from V and 2 bases from J, the junction kept 5 bases outside the gene matches. Germline V gives CDR1 SQVTM, CDR2 ANQGSEA. The CDR3 loop spans 14 amino acids. CDR3 DNA sequence: TGCAGCGTTGCGGGAGGGACAGCTGGAAACACCATATATTTT. This codes for CSVAGGTAGNTIYF.

In its sample, this clonotype was seen many times. This chain links TRBV20-1 with TRBJ1-1; the D is unclear. Germline V gene sequence: CDR1 DFQATT, CDR2 SNEGSKA (reference sequence). The CDR3 is 12 residues long. V gave up 5 bases and J gave up 1 base, with 8 bases separating them. The CDR3: CSAGRSNTEAFF. The CDR3 bases are TGCAGTGCTGGAAGATCGAACACTGAAGCTTTCTTT.

This clonotype was seen at least ten times. The CDR3 bases are TGCAGCGGCAGGGGTCTCGACTACGAGCAGTACTTC. Its translation is CSGRGLDYEQYF. V gene TRBV29-1 combines with J gene TRBJ2-7; D perhaps matches TRBD1 (6 bases). This CDR3 is 12 amino acids long. Trimming took off 7 bases at V and 3 bases at J, with 13 bases between the two ends. The germline gives CDR1 SQVTM, CDR2 ANQGSEA.

This clonotype was observed many times. V gene TRBV20-1 combines with J gene TRBJ2-3; 9 positions agree with TRBD2. J lost 7 bases, V lost 0 bases, and 8 bases had no gene match. Germline lookup yields CDR1 DFQATT and CDR2 SNEGSKA (reference sequence). This CDR3 contains 15 residues. Here the CDR3 reads CSARDMGLAIYTQYF. CDR3 DNA: TGCAGTGCTAGAGATATGGGACTAGCTATTTATACGCAGTATTTT.

Ten or more counts support this clonotype. V usage is TRBV12-3 or TRBV12-4 and J usage is TRBJ1-6; D is possibly TRBD1 (5 bases). The CDR3 sequence is 16 residues long. V was shortened by 5 bases and J by 7 bases, with 18 bases between the two germline ends. This CDR3 is CASSQRGDGLNSPLHF. The DNA for the CDR3 is TGTGCCAGCAGTCAAAGGGGAGACGGCCTGAATTCACCCCTCCACTTT.

This clonotype was picked up a small number of times. The chain joins TRBV7-3 to TRBJ2-5; 7 nucleotides align to TRBD1. CDR1 is SGHTA, CDR2 FQGTGA, per germline. V trimming: 6 bases; J trimming: 0 bases; junction bases outside the gene matches: 4. The CDR3 length is 14 residues. The CDR3 loop reads CASRTGTDQETQYF. CDR3 DNA sequence: TGTGCCAGCAGGACTGGGACAGACCAAGAGACCCAGTACTTC.

Ten or more counts support this clonotype. This chain uses TRBV29-1 with TRBJ1-5; no reliable D call. The CDR3 runs to 12 residues. Trimming removed 5 bases from V and 3 bases from J, with 8 bases in between. Germline assignment: CDR1 SQVTM and CDR2 ANQGSEA. CDR3 nucleotide sequence: TGCAGCGTTCGTACTTCCAATCAGCCCCAGCATTTT. It encodes CSVRTSNQPQHF.

This clonotype was seen many times. CDR3 sequence reads: CASSPAGTSGRSYNEQFF. The CDR3 coding sequence is TGTGCCAGCAGCCCCGCCGGGACTAGCGGGAGGTCCTACAATGAGCAGTTCTTC. This sequence joins TRBV4-2 and TRBJ2-1, with 15 bases fitting TRBD2. The CDR3 covers 18 residues. V trimming: 4 bases; J trimming: 1 base; junction bases outside the gene matches: 5. CDR1 and CDR2 (germline): LGHNA, YNFKEQ.

This clonotype was picked up many times. This chain uses TRBV5-1 with TRBJ2-7; 13 bases are a match to TRBD2. The V segment lost 4 bases and the J segment 6 bases; nucleotides outside the gene matches: 4. Germline CDR1 reads SGHRS; CDR2 reads YFSETQ. The CDR3 length is 14 residues. Here the CDR3 reads CASSPRTSGSEQYF. Written as DNA, the CDR3 is TGCGCCAGCAGCCCCCGGACTAGCGGGAGCGAGCAGTACTTC.